This T cell receptor beta chain comes out of a study of cytomegalovirus exposure and HLA in healthy donors. The donors formed part of the roughly 120-subject validation cohort, distinct from the approximately 670-subject first cohort. Study-wide results and limits: The study listed approximately 160 cytomegalovirus-associated TCR beta chains. There were some public TCRs occurring in many donors, but most TCR sequences were rare.

As regards this clone: Its antigen remains unknown.

This table comes from immunoSEQ multiplex PCR, and its TCRdb copy is limited to in-frame clones, with some not included. The sample lists about 160,000 clones, around 89% occurring once. This CDR3 spans 15 amino acids. Trimming took off 4 bases at V and 2 bases at J, with 13 bases between the two ends. Germline CDR1 MNHNS, CDR2 SASEGT. Sequencing input: PBMCs. The gene calls are TRBV6-1 and TRBJ2-3, with D maybe TRBD2 (6 bases). The TCR comes from a man aged 18-30 years in good health and CMV-seronegative. CDR3 DNA sequence: TGTGCCAGCAGTGGGACGGGAGCGCTCACAGATACGCAGTATTTT. It codes for CASSGTGALTDTQYF.